The 17 T cell receptor beta chains presented below share a single source sample, sequenced in a study of blood T cell repertoires in COVID-19. The repertoire was sequenced with immunoSEQ multiplex PCR; TCRdb's copy has only in-frame clones and lacks some. The sample has approximately 50,000 clones, 70% to 80% seen once. Material for sequencing was peripheral blood. The receptors were sampled from a man aged 50 to 60 with active or convalescent COVID-19.

This rearrangement joins TRBV7-2 to TRBJ2-1; D might be TRBD2 (5 bases). This CDR3 is 15 amino acids long. Germline loops: CDR1 SGHTA, CDR2 FQGNSA. V was pared by 3 bases and J by 8 bases, with 17 bases between. CDR3 in amino acids: CASSFFTRPTDEQFF. The CDR3 nucleotides read TGTGCCAGCAGCTTTTTCACTAGACCTACGGATGAGCAGTTCTTC.

The CDR3 coding sequence is TGTGCCAGCTCATCACAGGGACTGAATGAAAAACTGTTTTTT. This encodes CASSSQGLNEKLFF. The chain links TRBV18 to TRBJ1-4; perhaps TRBD1 as D (6 bases). This CDR3 spans 14 amino acids. Trimming took 5 bases from V and 5 from J, leaving 12 bases between them. The germline CDR1 and CDR2 sequences are KGHSH and LQKENI.

This clone has only one observation. Sequence at one end of the junction differs from germline and may be a read error. The V call is TRBV29-1, the J call TRBJ2-7; 7 nucleotides match TRBD2. Per the germline V gene, CDR1 is SQVTM and CDR2 is ANQGSEA. CDR3 length: 14 residues. The CDR3 DNA reads TGCAGCGTTCAAGAGAAAGCGGGACCCTACGAGCAGTACTTC. Translating gives CSVQEKAGPYEQYF.

The V gene is TRBV4-1, the J gene TRBJ2-7; D is perhaps TRBD2 (7 bases). With 0 bases removed from V and 6 bases from J, the gap between germline ends came to 12 bases. The CDR3 is 14 amino acids. From germline, CDR1 is MGHRA and CDR2 YSYEKL. In DNA, the CDR3 is TGCGCCAGCAGCCAAGACTGGGGGGGCCGCGAGCAGTACTTC. Its translation is CASSQDWGGREQYF.

The V call is TRBV15, the J call TRBJ2-7; 9 positions agree with TRBD2. This CDR3 comprises 18 residues. Germline V CDR1 and CDR2: LNHNV, YYDKDF (reference sequence). The V segment lost 0 bases and the J segment 2 bases; nucleotides outside the gene matches: 11. CDR3 nucleotides: TGTGCCACCAGCAGAGATACGGCGGGGGGGCCGAGGGCCTACGAGCAGTACTTC. Translation gives CATSRDTAGGPRAYEQYF. The whole variable domain, filled in from reference TRBV15 and TRBJ2-7, reads DAMVIQNPRYQVTQFGKPVTLSCSQTLNHNVMYWYQQKSSQAPKLLFHYYDKDFNNEADTPDNFQSRRPNTSFCFLDIRSPGLGDTAMYLCATSRDTAGGPRAYEQYFGPGTRLTVT.

The rearrangement joins TRBV9 to TRBJ2-7; 7 bases match TRBD2. This CDR3 comprises 14 residues. Germline V CDR1 and CDR2: SGDLS, YYNGEE. The V and J ends lost 4 bases and 6 bases, in that order; junction bases with no gene match: 10. CDR3 residues: CASSTSLGGGEQYF. DNA of the CDR3: TGTGCCAGCAGCACCTCCCTGGGGGGGGGCGAGCAGTACTTC.

V usage is TRBV10-3 and J usage is TRBJ2-3; 7 bases fit TRBD1. The germline V gene encodes CDR1 ENHRY and CDR2 SYGVKD. This CDR3 region has 16 residues. The J segment lost 1 base and the V segment lost 10 bases, leaving 14 bases of the junction unmatched. The chain's CDR3 is CATTGARISGTDTQYF. As DNA, the CDR3 is TGTGCCACAACAGGGGCGCGGATATCTGGCACAGATACGCAGTATTTT.

V gene TRBV19 combines with J gene TRBJ2-3, with TRBD1 matching 10 bases. The germline gives CDR1 LNHDA, CDR2 SQIVND (reference sequence). The CDR3 has 15 residues. V was clipped by 4 bases and J by 8 bases; unmatched bases: 9. Here the CDR3 reads CASSKPGQGSGTQYF. In nucleotides, the CDR3 is TGTGCCAGTAGTAAGCCGGGACAGGGGTCTGGTACGCAGTATTTT.

In DNA, the CDR3 is TGTGCCAGCAGCTCTAGGACGGGGAGCTCCTACAATGAGCAGTTCTTC. Amino acid sequence: CASSSRTGSSYNEQFF. The V gene is TRBV5-5, the J gene TRBJ2-1, with D tentatively TRBD2 (5 bases). Germline CDR1 is SGHKS and CDR2 is YYEKEE (reference sequence). This CDR3 is 16 amino acids long. Trimming took off 3 bases at V and 0 bases at J, with 13 bases between the two ends.

The J gene is TRBJ2-3, the V gene TRBV5-4; D might be TRBD1 (6 bases). The CDR3 spans 14 residues. The V gene lost 4 bases and the J gene lost 7 bases, with 16 bases spanning the gap. The germline CDR1 and CDR2 sequences are SGHNT and YYREEE (reference sequence). For the CDR3, the DNA is TGTGCCAGCAGCATACAGGGAGTCTCTCATACGCAGTATTTT. Its translation is CASSIQGVSHTQYF.

The V call is TRBV7-9, the J call TRBJ1-5, with 8 bases identical to TRBD1. J gave up 7 bases and V 5 bases, and 13 bases lay outside the gene matches. The CDR3 spans 16 residues. Germline CDR1 and CDR2: SEHNR and FQNEAQ (reference sequence). CDR3 loop: CASSPDPGQEFQPQHF. The CDR3 bases are TGTGCCAGCAGCCCCGACCCGGGACAGGAATTCCAGCCCCAGCATTTT.

Points on this clone: In the same sample, other DNA sequences code for this CDR3. The V call is TRBV3-1 (or the pseudogene TRBV3-2), the J call TRBJ2-7; a possible D gene is TRBD1 (5 bases). The CDR3 loop spans 11 amino acids. V gave up 5 bases and J gave up 3 bases, with 5 bases separating them. CDR1 is LGHDT and CDR2 is YNNKEL in the germline V gene (reference sequence). The CDR3 spells CASSRGYEQYF. Written as DNA, the CDR3 is TGTGCCAGCAGCAGGGGCTACGAGCAGTACTTC.

The chain links TRBV5-4 to TRBJ2-1; D is uncertain. V dropped 2 bases and J dropped 5 bases, with 11 bases sitting between them. The germline V gene has CDR1 SGHNT and CDR2 YYREEE (reference sequence). The CDR3 totals 14 residues. CDR3 DNA: TGTGCCAGCAGCTTTGGCCTTTACAACAATGAGCAGTTCTTC. As protein: CASSFGLYNNEQFF.

The rearrangement joins TRBV11-2 to TRBJ2-1; 10 bases are shared with TRBD2. The trim removed 3 bases at V and 4 bases at J, leaving 3 bases unmatched. Per germline, CDR1 SGHAT and CDR2 FQNNGV. This CDR3 spans 15 amino acids. CDR3 protein: CASSFLAGAYNEQFF. The CDR3 nucleotides are TGTGCCAGCAGCTTCCTAGCGGGAGCTTACAATGAGCAGTTCTTC.

The chain recombines TRBV30 with TRBJ2-3, with D maybe TRBD2 (6 bases). The germline gives CDR1 GTSNPN, CDR2 SVGIG (reference sequence). The CDR3 runs to 12 residues. V lost 2 bases, J lost 10 bases, and 13 bases lay in between. The CDR3 nucleotides read TGTGCCTGGAGTCCTACTAGCTTCCCGCAGTATTTT. This sequence encodes CAWSPTSFPQYF.

This rearrangement joins TRBV27 to TRBJ2-6; no clear D gene. The CDR3 consists of 16 residues. Trimming removed 5 bases at V and 0 bases at J, with 11 bases between. The germline CDR1 and CDR2 sequences are MNHEY and SMNVEV (reference sequence). The CDR3 is CASSGVISSGANVLTF. The DNA of the CDR3 is TGTGCCAGCAGTGGAGTTATTAGCTCTGGGGCCAACGTCCTGACTTTC.

J is TRBJ2-5 and V is TRBV5-1, with TRBD1 identical over 12 bases. Germline assignment: CDR1 SGHRS and CDR2 YFSETQ. This CDR3 is 18 amino acids long. V gave up 0 bases and J gave up 6 bases; unmatched junction bases: 12. The CDR3 region is CASSLDKGGTGGAKTQYF. CDR3 in DNA: TGCGCCAGCAGCTTGGATAAGGGTGGGACAGGGGGCGCGAAGACCCAGTACTTC.